The 10 T cell receptor beta chains given below trace back to one sample, sequenced in a study of lymphopenia after photon versus proton radiotherapy (dated by TCRdb to about 2019). Library construction relied on the immunoSEQ multiplex PCR assay. Held by TCRdb, this immuneACCESS table contains in-frame sequences only and omits some clones. Under half of the omission traces to an unresolved V gene where checked; the cause of the rest is unknown. The sample table lists 53,000 or so clones, 83% of them with a count of one. The top ten constitute 29% of the sample. The sequencing used peripheral blood, collected from a patient treated with photon-based radiotherapy. These receptors all come from a man aged 50-60 years with gastric cancer.

The chain combines TRBV11-2 with TRBJ2-5; 9 bases align to TRBD2. J was trimmed by 5 bases and V by 2 bases; bases with no gene match: 15. In germline, CDR1 is SGHAT, CDR2 FQNNGV. The CDR3 covers 18 residues. CDR3 bases: TGTGCCAGCAGCTTAAGGGTGGTGTCAGCGGGGGGACGGGAGACCCAGTACTTC. This sequence encodes CASSLRVVSAGGRETQYF.

This clone was counted only a few times. The chain recombines TRBV14 with TRBJ2-7; maybe TRBD1 (6 bases). With 8 bases removed from V and 3 bases from J, the gap between germline ends came to 20 bases. The CDR3 runs 15 residues. Germline assignment: CDR1 SGHDN and CDR2 FVKESK. As DNA, the CDR3 is TGTGCCAGCGCTGACGGGCCAGGGGTAGACTACGAGCAGTACTTC. This codes for CASADGPGVDYEQYF.

The J gene is TRBJ2-2, the V gene TRBV28, with D uncertain. CDR1 is MDHEN, CDR2 SYDVKM, per germline. There are 12 residues in the CDR3. Trimming stripped 6 bases from V and 5 bases from J, with 7 bases between. CDR3 sequence (DNA): TGTGCCAGCAGAACAGAGACCGGGGAGCTGTTTTTT. Its translation: CASRTETGELFF.

The chain has TRBV10-2 and TRBJ2-7; 8 bases are a match to TRBD2. J lost 2 bases, V lost 2 bases, and 11 bases had no gene match. CDR1 is WSHSY, CDR2 SAAADI, per germline. This CDR3 is 17 amino acids long. The CDR3 sequence: CASSEGVAGPPTYEQYF. In nucleotides, the CDR3 is TGCGCCAGCAGTGAGGGGGTAGCGGGACCGCCTACCTACGAGCAGTACTTC.

The V and J genes are TRBV6-1 and TRBJ2-2; TRBD1 matches at 9 bases. The germline V gene encodes CDR1 MNHNS and CDR2 SASEGT. The J segment lost 6 bases and the V segment lost 4 bases, leaving 9 bases of the junction unmatched. The CDR3 consists of 16 residues. CDR3 sequence (DNA): TGTGCCAGCAGTGCCCCCGGGACAGGGAAGGCCGGGGAGCTGTTTTTT. Translated: CASSAPGTGKAGELFF.

This sequence joins TRBV28 and TRBJ1-2; unclear D gene. Germline V gives CDR1 MDHEN, CDR2 SYDVKM. The ends were cut back, 0 bases at V and 4 bases at J, with 9 bases in the middle. CDR3 length: 14 amino acids. CDR3 nucleotide sequence: TGTGCCAGCAGTTTATGGGACGGCCGCTATGGCTACACCTTC. Protein product: CASSLWDGRYGYTF.

The CDR3 nucleotides are TGCGCCAGCAGCCATTCCCCTACTAGCGGGAACAATGAGCAGTTCTTC. Translating it yields CASSHSPTSGNNEQFF. V gene TRBV4-1 combines with J gene TRBJ2-1, with TRBD2 identical over 10 bases. With V trimmed by 3 bases and J by 5 bases, 7 bases remained unmatched. Per the germline V gene, CDR1 is MGHRA and CDR2 is YSYEKL. CDR3 length equals 16 residues.

The genes are TRBV11-2 and TRBJ1-4, with a possible D match to TRBD1 (5 bases). The V gene's germline CDR1 is SGHAT and CDR2 FQNNGV. The CDR3 is made up of 15 amino acids. Trimming took 2 bases from V and 2 from J, leaving 9 bases between them. The CDR3 protein is CASSLSRVTNEKLFF. In DNA form, the CDR3 reads TGTGCCAGCAGCTTAAGCAGGGTCACTAATGAAAAACTGTTTTTT.

The chain links TRBV6-5 to TRBJ1-2; 10 nucleotides line up with TRBD1. The junction had 7 bases not matched to a gene; V was cut back by 2 bases and J by 4 bases. This CDR3 has 16 amino acids. Germline values: CDR1 MNHEY, CDR2 SVGAGI. In nucleotides, the CDR3 is TGTGCCAGCAGTTACCTCAGGACAGGGGGAAGCTATGGCTACACCTTC. Translated: CASSYLRTGGSYGYTF.

The chain links TRBV30 to TRBJ2-7; TRBD2 is a possible D gene (5 bases). V gave up 1 base and J gave up 3 bases, with 13 bases separating them. Germline CDR1 reads GTSNPN; CDR2 reads SVGIG (reference sequence). CDR3 length: 14 amino acids. CDR3 nucleotide sequence: TGTGCCTGGAGTGGATTCGGACGGGACTACGAGCAGTACTTC. As protein: CAWSGFGRDYEQYF. Together with reference TRBV30 and TRBJ2-7, the CDR3 gives the full variable domain: SQTIHQWPATLVQPVGSPLSLECTVEGTSNPNLYWYRQAAGRGLQLLFYSVGIGQISSEVPQNLSASRPQDRQFILSSKKLLLSDSGFYLCAWSGFGRDYEQYFGPGTRLTVT.